Shown below are 9 T cell receptor beta chains from a single sample sequenced in a study of identical twins. One entry per CDR3 protein, called by TCRdb with MiXCR from the 5' RACE reads. The table shows around 370,000 distinct CDR3 sequences, with approximately 9.1% occurring only once. Sequencing was performed on naive T cells sorted from blood. The receptors shown here come from a woman aged 50 to 65 in good health.

This clonotype has a handful of counts. The chain uses TRBV6-5 and TRBJ2-6, with D possibly TRBD2 on 6 matching bases. This CDR3 is built from 16 residues. Germline V gene sequence: CDR1 MNHEY, CDR2 SVGAGI. The germline V and J ends were trimmed by 10 bases and 0 bases, with 16 bases remaining between them. CDR3 sequence: CATRRAASSGANVLTF. The CDR3 bases are TGTGCCACCAGGAGGGCCGCGAGCTCTGGGGCCAACGTCCTGACTTTC.

The sample holds a few counts of this clonotype. The chain joins TRBV18 to TRBJ2-6, with 8 bases lining up with TRBD1. V trimming: 3 bases; J trimming: 0 bases; junction bases outside the gene matches: 10. Germline V gene sequence: CDR1 KGHSH, CDR2 LQKENI. The CDR3 is 19 residues long. CDR3 sequence reads: CASSPGAGTGGSGANVLTF. Written as DNA, the CDR3 is TGTGCCAGCTCACCCGGGGCCGGGACAGGAGGCTCTGGGGCCAACGTCCTGACTTTC.

Points on this clonotype: This could be a read error, since a much larger clone is one nucleotide away. No conserved phenylalanine or tryptophan ends this CDR3, so it is likely a read error. The chain carries TRBV24-1 and TRBJ2-1; D may correspond to TRBD1 or TRBD2 (6 bases each). With 1 base removed from V and 7 bases from J, the gap between germline ends came to 16 bases. The germline gives CDR1 KGHDR, CDR2 SFDVKD. The CDR3 extends over 16 amino acids. The chain's CDR3 is CATSDLSHRGGNEQFL. DNA of the CDR3: TGTGCCACCAGTGATTTAAGTCACCGAGGGGGGAATGAGCAGTTCCTC.

The chain recombines TRBV27 with TRBJ2-6, with TRBD2 as a possible D gene (6 bases). Germline V lookup: CDR1 MNHEY, CDR2 SMNVEV (reference sequence). CDR3 length equals 17 residues. The V gene lost 0 bases and the J gene lost 4 bases, with 13 bases spanning the gap. The CDR3 nucleotides are TGTGCCAGCAGTTTATCGGAGGGATTGGGGGGGGCCAACGTCCTGACTTTC. It translates to CASSLSEGLGGANVLTF.

V and J are TRBV20-1 and TRBJ2-3; 10 nucleotides agree with TRBD2. J was trimmed by 5 bases and V by 0 bases; bases with no gene match: 14. Germline V lookup: CDR1 DFQATT, CDR2 SNEGSKA (reference sequence). CDR3 length equals 18 residues. CDR3 in amino acids: CSARDQGRAGGPRDTQYF. The DNA for the CDR3 is TGCAGTGCTAGAGATCAAGGCCGAGCGGGAGGGCCCAGAGATACGCAGTATTTT.

At least ten counts were recorded for this clonotype. The V gene is TRBV5-6, the J gene TRBJ2-1, with no clear D. Per the germline V gene, CDR1 is SGHDT and CDR2 is YYEEEE. The CDR3 covers 12 residues. V gave up 4 bases and J gave up 10 bases, with 12 bases separating them. CDR3 nucleotide sequence: TGTGCCAGCAGCGCGTCCGAAGTGGAGCAGTTCTTC. Its translation: CASSASEVEQFF.

This clonotype was counted a few times. The chain recombines TRBV27 with TRBJ2-2, with TRBD2 as a possible D gene (5 bases). CDR3 length equals 12 residues. Trimming pared 9 bases from V and 4 bases from J, leaving 9 bases between. Germline CDR1 and CDR2: MNHEY and SMNVEV (reference sequence). CDR3 amino acids: CASIAGTGELFF. In DNA form, the CDR3 reads TGTGCCAGTATTGCGGGCACCGGGGAGCTGTTTTTT.

The chain uses TRBV7-9 and TRBJ2-5; 7 positions agree with TRBD2. This CDR3 contains 13 residues. Trimming cost V 7 bases and J 1 base; bases outside gene matches: 3. CDR1 and CDR2 (germline): SEHNR, FQNEAQ (reference sequence). CDR3 bases: TGTGCCAGCATGGGCGGGGGCCAAGAGACCCAGTACTTC. Translating gives CASMGGGQETQYF.

This clonotype showed up many times. The genes are TRBV3-1 and TRBJ1-2; D is perhaps TRBD1 (5 bases). The CDR3 runs to 13 residues. Germline V gene lookup returns CDR1 LGHDT and CDR2 YNNKEL (reference sequence). Deletions cut 1 base from V and 8 bases from J, with 11 bases between. The CDR3: CASSQGQGNGYTF. CDR3 DNA sequence: TGTGCCAGCAGCCAAGGTCAGGGAAACGGCTACACCTTC.